This T cell receptor beta chain was profiled in a study of T cells in narcolepsy. The wider study: Donors had narcolepsy type 1 or type 2, or were healthy controls. Study-level points and caveats: Autoreactive clonotypes reportedly recurred in blood of same and different patients, not controls. Some memory CD4+ repertoires had no autoreactive clone sequences.

Concerning this clone: Its antigen is unknown.

TCRdb's copy holds only in-frame clones and misses some; the assay was immunoSEQ multiplex PCR. This repertoire shows about 18,000 clones, approximately 84% found once; its top ten account for over 0.7%. Trimming took off 3 bases at V and 3 bases at J, with 6 bases between the two ends. The CDR3 is made up of 12 amino acids. Germline-derived CDR1 and CDR2 are SGHTA and FQGNSA. This clonotype was obtained from a human donor in good health. The chain employs TRBV7-2 and TRBJ2-7; D is unresolved. The specimen sequenced was memory (CD45RA-) CD4+ T cells from blood. In DNA form, the CDR3 reads TGTGCCAGCAGCTTGACCCACTACGAGCAGTACTTC. Encoded protein: CASSLTHYEQYF. The entire variable domain, with the rest obtained from reference TRBV7-2 and TRBJ2-7, is as follows: GAGVSQSPSNKVTEKGKDVELRCDPISGHTALYWYRQSLGQGLEFLIYFQGNSAPDKSGLPSDRFSAERTGGSVSTLTIQRTQQEDSAVYLCASSLTHYEQYFGPGTRLTVT.